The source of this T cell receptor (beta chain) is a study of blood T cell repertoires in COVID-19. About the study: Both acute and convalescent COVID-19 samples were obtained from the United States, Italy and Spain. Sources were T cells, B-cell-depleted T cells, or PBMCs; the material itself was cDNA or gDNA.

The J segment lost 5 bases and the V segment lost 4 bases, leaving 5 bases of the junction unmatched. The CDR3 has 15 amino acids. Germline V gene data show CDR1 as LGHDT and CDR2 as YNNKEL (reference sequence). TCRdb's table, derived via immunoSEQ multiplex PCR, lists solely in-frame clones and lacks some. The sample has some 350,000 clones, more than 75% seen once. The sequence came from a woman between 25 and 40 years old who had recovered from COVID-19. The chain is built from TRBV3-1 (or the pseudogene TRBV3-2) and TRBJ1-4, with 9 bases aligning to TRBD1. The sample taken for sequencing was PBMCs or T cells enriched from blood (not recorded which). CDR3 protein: CASSLRQGVNEKLFF. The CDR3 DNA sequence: TGTGCCAGCAGCCTTAGACAGGGGGTGAATGAAAAACTGTTTTTT.